This T cell receptor (beta chain) comes out of a study of blood T cells in healthy people across ages. Whole-study findings and limits: Long-lived and aged donors differed, with more naive CD4+ cells and higher diversity in the long-lived.

PBMCs numbering at least 6.5 million were isolated per sample. This clonotype was counted only a few times. Its specificity is not known. Through a sample-barcoded 5' primer and a J-beta primer mix, a second PCR was run for roughly 7 to 11 cycles. A template-switch adaptor that had 12 random nucleotides put a tag on each cDNA molecule. MiXCR, run by TCRdb on the 5' RACE reads, gives a single entry per CDR3 protein. In the table there are approximately 800,000 distinct CDR3 sequences, approximately 65% of which are singletons. The CDR3 length is 16 residues. The germline CDR1 and CDR2 sequences are LGHNA and YNFKEQ. V lost 1 base to trimming and J lost 1 base, with 13 bases between them.

V is TRBV4-2 and J is TRBJ2-5; no firm D call. The TCR sequence derives from a man aged 25 to 40 in good health. Sequencing was performed on blood. The CDR3 loop reads CASSQALRQSQETQYF. The CDR3 bases are TGTGCCAGCAGCCAAGCCCTTCGGCAGTCCCAAGAGACCCAGTACTTC.